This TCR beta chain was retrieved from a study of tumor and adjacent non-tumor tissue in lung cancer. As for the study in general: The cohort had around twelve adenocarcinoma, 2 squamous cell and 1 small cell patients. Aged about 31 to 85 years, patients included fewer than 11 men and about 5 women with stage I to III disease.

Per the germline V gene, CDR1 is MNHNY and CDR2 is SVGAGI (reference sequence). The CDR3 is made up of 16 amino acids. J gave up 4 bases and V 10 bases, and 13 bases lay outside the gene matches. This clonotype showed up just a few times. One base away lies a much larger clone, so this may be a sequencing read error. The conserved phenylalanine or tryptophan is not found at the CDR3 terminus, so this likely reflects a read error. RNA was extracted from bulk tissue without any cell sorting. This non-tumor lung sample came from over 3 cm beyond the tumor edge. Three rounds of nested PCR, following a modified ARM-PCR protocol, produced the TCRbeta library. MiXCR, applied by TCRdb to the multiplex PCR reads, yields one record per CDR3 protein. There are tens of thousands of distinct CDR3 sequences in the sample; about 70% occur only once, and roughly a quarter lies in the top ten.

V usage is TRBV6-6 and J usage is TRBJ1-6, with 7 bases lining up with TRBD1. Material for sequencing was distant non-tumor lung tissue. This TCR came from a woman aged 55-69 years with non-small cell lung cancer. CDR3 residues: CANTFTSGQYNSPLHL. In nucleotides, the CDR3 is TGTGCCAACACATTTACTTCGGGACAGTATAATTCACCCCTCCACCTT.